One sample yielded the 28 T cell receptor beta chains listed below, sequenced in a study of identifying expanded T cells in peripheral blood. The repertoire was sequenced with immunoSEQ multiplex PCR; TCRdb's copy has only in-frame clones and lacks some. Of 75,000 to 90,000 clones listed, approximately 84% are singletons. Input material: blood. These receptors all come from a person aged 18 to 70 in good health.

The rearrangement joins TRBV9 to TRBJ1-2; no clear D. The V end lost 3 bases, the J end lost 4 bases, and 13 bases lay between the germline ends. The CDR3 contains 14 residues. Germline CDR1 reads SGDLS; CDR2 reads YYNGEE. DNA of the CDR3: TGTGCCAGCAGCGCGGCCACTTGGGGCTATGGCTACACCTTC. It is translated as CASSAATWGYGYTF.

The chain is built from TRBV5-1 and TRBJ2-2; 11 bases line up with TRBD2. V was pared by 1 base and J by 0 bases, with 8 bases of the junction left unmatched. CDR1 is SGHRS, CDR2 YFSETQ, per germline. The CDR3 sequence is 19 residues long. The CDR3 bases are TGCGCCAGCAGCTTGTTAAGGACTAGCGGGTTAGCGAACACCGGGGAGCTGTTTTTT. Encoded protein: CASSLLRTSGLANTGELFF.

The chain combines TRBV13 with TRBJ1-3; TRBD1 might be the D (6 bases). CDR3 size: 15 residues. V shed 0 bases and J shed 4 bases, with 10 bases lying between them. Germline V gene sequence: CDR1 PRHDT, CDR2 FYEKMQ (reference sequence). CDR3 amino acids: CASSLGSGAGNTIYF. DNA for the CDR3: TGTGCCAGCAGCTTAGGTTCAGGGGCAGGAAACACCATATATTTT.

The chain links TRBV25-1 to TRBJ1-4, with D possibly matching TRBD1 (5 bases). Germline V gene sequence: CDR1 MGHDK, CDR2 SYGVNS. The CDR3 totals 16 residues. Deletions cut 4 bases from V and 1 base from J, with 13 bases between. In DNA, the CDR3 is TGTGCCAGCAGTGGGGGGGTTTACGGAACTAATGAAAAACTGTTTTTT. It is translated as CASSGGVYGTNEKLFF.

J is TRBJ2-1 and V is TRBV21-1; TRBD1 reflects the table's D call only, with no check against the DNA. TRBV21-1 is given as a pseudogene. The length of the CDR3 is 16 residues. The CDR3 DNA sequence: TGTGCCAGCAGCAAAAAGAAGGGGACAGGGGTCAATGAGCAGTTCTTC. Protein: CASSKKKGTGVNEQFF.

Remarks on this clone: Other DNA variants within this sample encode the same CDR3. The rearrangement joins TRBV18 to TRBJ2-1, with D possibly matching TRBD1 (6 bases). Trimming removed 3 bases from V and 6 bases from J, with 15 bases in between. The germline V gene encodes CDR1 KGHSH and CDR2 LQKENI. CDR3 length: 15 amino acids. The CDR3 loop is CASSPGQGRGNEQFF. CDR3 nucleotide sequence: TGTGCCAGCTCACCGGGACAAGGTAGAGGCAATGAGCAGTTCTTC. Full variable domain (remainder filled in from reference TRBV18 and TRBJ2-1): NAGVMQNPRHLVRRRGQEARLRCSPMKGHSHVYWYRQLPEEGLKFMVYLQKENIIDESGMPKERFSAEFPKEGPSILRIQQVVRGDSAAYFCASSPGQGRGNEQFFGPGTRLTVL.

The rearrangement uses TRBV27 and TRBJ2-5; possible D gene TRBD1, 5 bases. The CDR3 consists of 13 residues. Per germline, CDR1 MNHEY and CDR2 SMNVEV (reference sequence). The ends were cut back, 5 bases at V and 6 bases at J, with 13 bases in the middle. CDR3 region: CASSPTDRKTQYF. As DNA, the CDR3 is TGTGCCAGCAGTCCAACCGACAGAAAGACCCAGTACTTC.

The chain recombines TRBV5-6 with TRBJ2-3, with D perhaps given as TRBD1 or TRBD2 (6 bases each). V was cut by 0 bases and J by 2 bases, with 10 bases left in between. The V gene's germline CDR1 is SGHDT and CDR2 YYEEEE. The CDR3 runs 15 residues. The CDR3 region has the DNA TGTGCCAGCAGCTTGGGAGGGGGGAACACAGATACGCAGTATTTT. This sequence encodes CASSLGGGNTDTQYF.

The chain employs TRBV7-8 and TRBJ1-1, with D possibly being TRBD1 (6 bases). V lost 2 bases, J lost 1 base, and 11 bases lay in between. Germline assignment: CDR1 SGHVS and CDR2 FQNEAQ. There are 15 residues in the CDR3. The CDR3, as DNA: TGTGCCAGCAGCTTACTAGCAGGGGCGAACACTGAAGCTTTCTTT. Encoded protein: CASSLLAGANTEAFF.

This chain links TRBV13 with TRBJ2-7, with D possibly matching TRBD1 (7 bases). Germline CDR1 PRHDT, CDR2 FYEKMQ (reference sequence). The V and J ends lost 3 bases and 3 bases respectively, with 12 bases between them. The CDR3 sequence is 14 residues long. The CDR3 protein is CASSFQGGDYEQYF. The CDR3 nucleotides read TGTGCCAGCAGCTTTCAGGGGGGTGACTACGAGCAGTACTTC.

The CDR3 loop is CATSRGGQGASQPQHF. As DNA, the CDR3 is TGTGCCACCAGCAGAGGCGGACAGGGAGCGAGTCAGCCCCAGCATTTT. The genes are TRBV15 and TRBJ1-5; 8 nucleotides agree with TRBD1. The CDR3 is 16 amino acids. The J segment lost 6 bases and the V segment lost 1 base, leaving 8 bases of the junction unmatched. Germline assignment: CDR1 LNHNV and CDR2 YYDKDF (reference sequence).

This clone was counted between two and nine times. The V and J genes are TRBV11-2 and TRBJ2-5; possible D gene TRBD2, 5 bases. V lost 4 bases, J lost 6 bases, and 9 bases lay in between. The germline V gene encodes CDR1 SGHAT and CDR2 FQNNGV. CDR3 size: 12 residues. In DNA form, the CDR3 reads TGTGCCAGCAGCTGGGAGAGCCAGACCCAGTACTTC. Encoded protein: CASSWESQTQYF.

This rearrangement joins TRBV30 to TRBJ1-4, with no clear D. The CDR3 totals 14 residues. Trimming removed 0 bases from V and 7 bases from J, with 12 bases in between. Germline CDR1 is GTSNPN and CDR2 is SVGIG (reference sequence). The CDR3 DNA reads TGTGCCTGGAGTGTCGGTGGTAGGACTGAAAAACTGTTTTTT. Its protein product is CAWSVGGRTEKLFF.

The CDR3 region is CASSLTSGGSYEQYF. The CDR3 region has the DNA TGCGCCAGCAGCTTGACTAGCGGGGGATCCTACGAGCAGTACTTC. The rearrangement links TRBV5-1 to TRBJ2-7; 11 bases align to TRBD2. The CDR3 loop spans 15 amino acids. Germline V gives CDR1 SGHRS, CDR2 YFSETQ. V was pared by 1 base and J by 1 base, with 1 base of the junction left unmatched.

As DNA, the CDR3 is TGTGCCAGCAGTTCCGAGCAGGGGAGGGTTCAGCCCCAGCATTTT. It encodes CASSSEQGRVQPQHF. The chain joins TRBV5-5 to TRBJ1-5; D perhaps matches TRBD1 (6 bases). CDR3 length: 15 residues. CDR1 and CDR2 from the germline V gene are SGHKS and YYEKEE (reference sequence). V was trimmed by 5 bases and J by 6 bases, leaving 18 bases between them.

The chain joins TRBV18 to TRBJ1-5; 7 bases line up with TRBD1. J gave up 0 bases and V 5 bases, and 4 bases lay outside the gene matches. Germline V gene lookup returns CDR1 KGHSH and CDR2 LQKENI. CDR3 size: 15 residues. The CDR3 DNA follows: TGTGCCAGCTCAGACAGGGCCGATAGCAATCAGCCCCAGCATTTT. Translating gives CASSDRADSNQPQHF.

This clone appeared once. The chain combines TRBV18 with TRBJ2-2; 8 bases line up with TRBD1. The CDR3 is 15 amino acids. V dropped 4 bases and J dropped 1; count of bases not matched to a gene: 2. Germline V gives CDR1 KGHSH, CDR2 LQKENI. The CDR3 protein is CASSLGQENTGELFF. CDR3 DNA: TGTGCCAGCTCACTGGGACAGGAGAACACCGGGGAGCTGTTTTTT.

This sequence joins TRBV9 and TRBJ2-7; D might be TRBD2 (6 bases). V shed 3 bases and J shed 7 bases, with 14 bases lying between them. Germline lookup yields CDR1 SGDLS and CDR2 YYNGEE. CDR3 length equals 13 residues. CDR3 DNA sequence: TGTGCCAGCAGCGCCCGGGAGAGAGGAGAGCAGTACTTC. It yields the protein CASSARERGEQYF.

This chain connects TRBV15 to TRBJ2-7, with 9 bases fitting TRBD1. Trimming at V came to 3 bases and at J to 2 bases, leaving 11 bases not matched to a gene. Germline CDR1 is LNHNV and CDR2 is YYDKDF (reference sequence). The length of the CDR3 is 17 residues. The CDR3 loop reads CATSSEDGQGSPYEQYF. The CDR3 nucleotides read TGTGCCACCAGCAGCGAAGACGGACAGGGGAGCCCCTACGAGCAGTACTTC.

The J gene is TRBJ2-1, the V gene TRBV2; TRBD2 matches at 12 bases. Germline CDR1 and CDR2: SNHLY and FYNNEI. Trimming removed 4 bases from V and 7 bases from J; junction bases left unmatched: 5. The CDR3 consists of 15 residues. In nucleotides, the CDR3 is TGTGCCAGCAGTGCTCTACTAGCGGGAGGTAATGAGCAGTTCTTC. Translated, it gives CASSALLAGGNEQFF.

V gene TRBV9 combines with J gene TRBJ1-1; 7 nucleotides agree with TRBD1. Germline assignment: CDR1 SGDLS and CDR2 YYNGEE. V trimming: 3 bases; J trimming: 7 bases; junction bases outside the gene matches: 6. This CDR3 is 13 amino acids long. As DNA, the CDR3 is TGTGCCAGCAGCGAGGGGGCGGGTAGTGAAGCTTTCTTT. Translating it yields CASSEGAGSEAFF.

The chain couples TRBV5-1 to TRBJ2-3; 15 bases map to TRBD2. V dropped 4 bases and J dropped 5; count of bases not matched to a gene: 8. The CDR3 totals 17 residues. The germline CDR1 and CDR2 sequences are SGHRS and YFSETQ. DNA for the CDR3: TGCGCCAGCAGCGTGGGACTAGCGGGAGGCCCGGGAGATACGCAGTATTTT. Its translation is CASSVGLAGGPGDTQYF.

The CDR3 here is CASSLARDRGPGTQYF. CDR3 nucleotide sequence: TGTGCCAGCAGCTTGGCCCGGGACAGGGGGCCCGGTACGCAGTATTTT. The J gene is TRBJ2-3, the V gene TRBV7-6, with 12 bases aligning to TRBD1. Germline V lookup: CDR1 SGHVS, CDR2 FNYEAQ. CDR3 size: 16 residues. With 3 bases clipped from V and 8 bases from J, the junction kept 9 bases outside the gene matches. Full variable domain (rest looked up from reference TRBV7-6 and TRBJ2-3): GAGVSQSPRYKVTKRGQDVALRCDPISGHVSLYWYRQALGQGPEFLTYFNYEAQQDKSGLPNDRFSAERPEGSISTLTIQRTEQRDSAMYRCASSLARDRGPGTQYFGPGTRLTVL.

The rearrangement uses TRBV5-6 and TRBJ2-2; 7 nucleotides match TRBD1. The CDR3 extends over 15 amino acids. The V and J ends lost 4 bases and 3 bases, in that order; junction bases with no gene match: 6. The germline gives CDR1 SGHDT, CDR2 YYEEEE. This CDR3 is CASSPDRLDTGELFF. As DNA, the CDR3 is TGTGCCAGCAGCCCGGACAGGCTAGACACCGGGGAGCTGTTTTTT.

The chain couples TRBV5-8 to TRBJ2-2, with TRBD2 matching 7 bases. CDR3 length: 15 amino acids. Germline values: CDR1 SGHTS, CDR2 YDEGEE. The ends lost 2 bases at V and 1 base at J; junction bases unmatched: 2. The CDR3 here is CASSLAGLNTGELFF. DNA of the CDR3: TGTGCCAGCAGCTTAGCGGGGCTGAACACCGGGGAGCTGTTTTTT.

The CDR3 coding sequence is TGTGCCAGCAGTGAACTAGCGGGAGAGCAAGAGACCCAGTACTTC. It codes for CASSELAGEQETQYF. The gene calls are TRBV6-1 and TRBJ2-5; 10 bases are a match to TRBD2. The CDR3 runs 15 residues. Germline CDR1 MNHNS, CDR2 SASEGT. V shed 2 bases, J shed 2 bases, and the junction held 2 bases outside the gene matches.

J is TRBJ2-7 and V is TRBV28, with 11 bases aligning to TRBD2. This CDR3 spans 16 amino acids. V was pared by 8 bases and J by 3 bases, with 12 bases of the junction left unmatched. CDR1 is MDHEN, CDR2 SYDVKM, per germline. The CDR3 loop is CASLAGGPTVYYEQYF. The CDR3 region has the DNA TGTGCCAGCCTAGCGGGAGGTCCGACTGTTTACTACGAGCAGTACTTC.

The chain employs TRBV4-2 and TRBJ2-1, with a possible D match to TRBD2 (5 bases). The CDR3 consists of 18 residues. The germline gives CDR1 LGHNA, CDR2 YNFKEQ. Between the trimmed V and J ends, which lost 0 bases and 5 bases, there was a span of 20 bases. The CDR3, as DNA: TGTGCCAGCAGCCAAGAAACTCCCCCTCGGACTTATGACAATGAGCAGTTCTTC. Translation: CASSQETPPRTYDNEQFF.